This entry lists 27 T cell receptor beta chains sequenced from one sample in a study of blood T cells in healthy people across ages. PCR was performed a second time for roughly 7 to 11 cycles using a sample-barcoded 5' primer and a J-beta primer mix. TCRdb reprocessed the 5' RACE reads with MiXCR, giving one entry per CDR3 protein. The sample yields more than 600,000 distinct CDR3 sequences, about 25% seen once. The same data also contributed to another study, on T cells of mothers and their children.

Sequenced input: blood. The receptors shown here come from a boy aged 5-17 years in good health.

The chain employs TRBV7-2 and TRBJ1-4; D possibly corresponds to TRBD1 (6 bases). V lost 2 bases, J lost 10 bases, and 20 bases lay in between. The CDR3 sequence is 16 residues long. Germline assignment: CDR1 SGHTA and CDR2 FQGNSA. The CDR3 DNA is TGTGCCAGCAGCTTACGGGAGCTCGGGGGGCGACGAAAACTGTTTTTT. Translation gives CASSLRELGGRRKLFF. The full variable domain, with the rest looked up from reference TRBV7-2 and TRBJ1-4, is GAGVSQSPSNKVTEKGKDVELRCDPISGHTALYWYRQSLGQGLEFLIYFQGNSAPDKSGLPSDRFSAERTGGSVSTLTIQRTQQEDSAVYLCASSLRELGGRRKLFFGSGTQLSVL.

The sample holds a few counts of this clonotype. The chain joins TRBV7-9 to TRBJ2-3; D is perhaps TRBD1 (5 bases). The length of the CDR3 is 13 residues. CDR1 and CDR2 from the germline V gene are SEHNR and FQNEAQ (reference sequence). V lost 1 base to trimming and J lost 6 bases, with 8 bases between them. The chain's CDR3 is CASSLEAGDTQYF. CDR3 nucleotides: TGTGCCAGCAGCTTAGAAGCAGGGGATACGCAGTATTTT.

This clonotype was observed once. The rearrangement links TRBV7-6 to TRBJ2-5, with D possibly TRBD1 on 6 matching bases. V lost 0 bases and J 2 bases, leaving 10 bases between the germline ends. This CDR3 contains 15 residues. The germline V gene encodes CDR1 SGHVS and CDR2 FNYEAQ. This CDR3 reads CASSLARQEQETQYF. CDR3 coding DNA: TGTGCCAGCAGCTTAGCGAGACAGGAACAAGAGACCCAGTACTTC. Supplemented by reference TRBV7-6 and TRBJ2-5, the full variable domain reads GAGVSQSPRYKVTKRGQDVALRCDPISGHVSLYWYRQALGQGPEFLTYFNYEAQQDKSGLPNDRFSAERPEGSISTLTIQRTEQRDSAMYRCASSLARQEQETQYFGPGTRLLVL.

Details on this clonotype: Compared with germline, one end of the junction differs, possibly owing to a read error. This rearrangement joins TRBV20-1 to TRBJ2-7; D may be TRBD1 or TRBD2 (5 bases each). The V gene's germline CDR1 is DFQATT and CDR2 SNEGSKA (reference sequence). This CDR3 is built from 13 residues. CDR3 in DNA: TGCAGTGCTAGTGGGGACCTCTCCTGCGAGCAGTACTTC. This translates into CSASGDLSCEQYF.

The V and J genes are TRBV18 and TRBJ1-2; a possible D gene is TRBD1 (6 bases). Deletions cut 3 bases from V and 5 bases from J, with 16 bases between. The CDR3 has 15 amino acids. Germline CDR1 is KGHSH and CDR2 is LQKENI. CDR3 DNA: TGTGCCAGCTCACCGGTACAGGGCCCAAATTATGGCTACACCTTC. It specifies CASSPVQGPNYGYTF.

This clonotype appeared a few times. The CDR3 DNA reads as TGTGCCAGCAGTTTTACAGGGCCCCCCTACGAGCAGTACTTC. This sequence encodes CASSFTGPPYEQYF. V gene TRBV27 combines with J gene TRBJ2-5; TRBD1 is a possible D gene (6 bases). Matching the DNA end better, TRBJ2-7 makes the J call doubtful. In germline, CDR1 is MNHEY, CDR2 SMNVEV (reference sequence). This CDR3 has 14 amino acids.

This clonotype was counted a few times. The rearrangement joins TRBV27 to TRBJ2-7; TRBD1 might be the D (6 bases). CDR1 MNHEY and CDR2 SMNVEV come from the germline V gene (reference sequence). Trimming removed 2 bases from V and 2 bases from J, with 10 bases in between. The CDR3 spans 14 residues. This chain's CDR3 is CASSLRGGTYEQYF. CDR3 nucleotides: TGTGCCAGCAGTTTACGAGGGGGTACCTACGAGCAGTACTTC.

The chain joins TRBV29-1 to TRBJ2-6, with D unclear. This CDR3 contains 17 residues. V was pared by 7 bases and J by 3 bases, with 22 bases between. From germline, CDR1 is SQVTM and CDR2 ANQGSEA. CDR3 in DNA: TGCAGCGCCTATATACCCACCACGGTAAATGGGGCCAACGTCCTGACTTTC. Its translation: CSAYIPTTVNGANVLTF.

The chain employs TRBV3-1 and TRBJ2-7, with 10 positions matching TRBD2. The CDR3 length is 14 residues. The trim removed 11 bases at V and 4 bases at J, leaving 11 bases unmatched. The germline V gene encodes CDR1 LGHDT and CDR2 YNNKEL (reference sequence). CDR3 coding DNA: TGTGCCGGTACGCCGGGACTAGCGTTGTACGAGCAGTACTTC. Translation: CAGTPGLALYEQYF.

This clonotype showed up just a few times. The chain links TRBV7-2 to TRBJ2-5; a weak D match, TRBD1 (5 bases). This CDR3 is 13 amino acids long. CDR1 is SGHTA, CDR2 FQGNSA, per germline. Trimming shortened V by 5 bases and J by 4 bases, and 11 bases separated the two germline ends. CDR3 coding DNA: TGTGCCAGCAGCCCTGACAGTATAGAGACCCAGTACTTC. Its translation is CASSPDSIETQYF.

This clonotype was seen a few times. The CDR3 spells CSAVGGGTDTQYF. For the CDR3, the DNA is TGCAGTGCGGTGGGGGGGGGTACAGATACGCAGTATTTT. The rearrangement links TRBV20-1 to TRBJ2-3; TRBD2 agrees at 7 bases. The CDR3 length is 13 residues. CDR1 and CDR2 (germline): DFQATT, SNEGSKA (reference sequence). The ends lost 6 bases at V and 3 bases at J; junction bases unmatched: 6.

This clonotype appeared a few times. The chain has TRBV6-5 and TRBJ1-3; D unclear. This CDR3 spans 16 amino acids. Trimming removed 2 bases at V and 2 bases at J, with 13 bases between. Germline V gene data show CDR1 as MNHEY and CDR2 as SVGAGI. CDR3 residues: CASSYRPWPPGNTIYF. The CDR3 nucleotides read TGTGCCAGCAGTTACCGACCGTGGCCACCTGGAAACACCATATATTTT.

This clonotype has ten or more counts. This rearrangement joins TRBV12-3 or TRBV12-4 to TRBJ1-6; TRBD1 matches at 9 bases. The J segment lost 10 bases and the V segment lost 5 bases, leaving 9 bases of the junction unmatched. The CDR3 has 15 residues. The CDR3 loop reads CASSPPGQGGSPLHF. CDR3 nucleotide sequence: TGTGCCAGCAGTCCACCGGGACAGGGAGGATCACCCCTCCACTTT.

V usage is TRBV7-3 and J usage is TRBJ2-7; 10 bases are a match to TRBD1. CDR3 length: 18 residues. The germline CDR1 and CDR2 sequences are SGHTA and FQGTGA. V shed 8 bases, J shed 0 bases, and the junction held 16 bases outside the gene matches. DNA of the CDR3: TGTGCCAGCCTGCGGGACAGGGGTAGAAGCGGGAGCTCCTACGAGCAGTACTTC. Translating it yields CASLRDRGRSGSSYEQYF.

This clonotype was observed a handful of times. CDR3 protein: CASVETGEVSGANVLTF. The CDR3 DNA reads as TGTGCCAGCGTCGAGACAGGGGAAGTTTCTGGGGCCAACGTCCTGACTTTC. The V and J genes are TRBV7-9 and TRBJ2-6, with 8 bases aligning to TRBD1. Germline V gives CDR1 SEHNR, CDR2 FQNEAQ (reference sequence). This CDR3 has 17 amino acids. V shed 8 bases and J 1 base; nucleotides not matched to a gene: 10.

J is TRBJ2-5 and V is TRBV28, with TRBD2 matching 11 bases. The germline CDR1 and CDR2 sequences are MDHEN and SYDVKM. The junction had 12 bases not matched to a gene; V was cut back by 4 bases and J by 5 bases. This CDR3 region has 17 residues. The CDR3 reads CASSSLAGEAGRETQYF. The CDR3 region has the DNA TGTGCCAGCAGTTCACTAGCGGGAGAGGCGGGCAGGGAGACCCAGTACTTC.

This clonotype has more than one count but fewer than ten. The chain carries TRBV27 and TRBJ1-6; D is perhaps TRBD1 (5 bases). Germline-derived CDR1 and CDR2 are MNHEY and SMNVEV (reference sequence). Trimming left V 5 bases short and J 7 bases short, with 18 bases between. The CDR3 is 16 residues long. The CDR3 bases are TGTGCCAGCAGTCGCAAGCCCCGGGACGCCAATTCACCCCTCCACTTT. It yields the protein CASSRKPRDANSPLHF.

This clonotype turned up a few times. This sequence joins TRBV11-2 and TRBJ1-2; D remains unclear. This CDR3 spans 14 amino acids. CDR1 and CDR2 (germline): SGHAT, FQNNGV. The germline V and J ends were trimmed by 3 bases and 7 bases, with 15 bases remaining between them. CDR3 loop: CASSFIQRAPGYTF. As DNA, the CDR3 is TGTGCCAGCAGCTTCATCCAGAGGGCGCCTGGCTACACCTTC. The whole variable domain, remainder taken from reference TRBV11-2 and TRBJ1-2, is EAGVAQSPRYKIIEKRQSVAFWCNPISGHATLYWYQQILGQGPKLLIQFQNNGVVDDSQLPKDRFSAERLKGVDSTLKIQPAKLEDSAVYLCASSFIQRAPGYTFGSGTRLTVV.

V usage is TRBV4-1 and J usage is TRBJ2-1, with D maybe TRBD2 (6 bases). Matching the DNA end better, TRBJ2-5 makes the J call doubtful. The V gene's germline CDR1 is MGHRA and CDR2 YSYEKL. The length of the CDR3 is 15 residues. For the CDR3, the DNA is TGCGCCAGCAGCCAAGATTATCCGGGAGTGGAGACCCAGTACTTC. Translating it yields CASSQDYPGVETQYF.

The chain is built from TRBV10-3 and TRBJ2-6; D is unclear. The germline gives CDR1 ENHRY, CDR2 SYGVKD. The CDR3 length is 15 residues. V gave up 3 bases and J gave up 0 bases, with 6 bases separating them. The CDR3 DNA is TGTGCCATCAGTGACGACAACTCTGGGGCCAACGTCCTGACTTTC. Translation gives CAISDDNSGANVLTF.

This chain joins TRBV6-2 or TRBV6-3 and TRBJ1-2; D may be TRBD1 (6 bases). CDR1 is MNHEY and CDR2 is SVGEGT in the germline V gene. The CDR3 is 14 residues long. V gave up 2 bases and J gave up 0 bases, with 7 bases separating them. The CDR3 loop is CASSYRGSNYGYTF. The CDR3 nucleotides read TGTGCCAGCAGTTACAGGGGGTCTAACTATGGCTACACCTTC.

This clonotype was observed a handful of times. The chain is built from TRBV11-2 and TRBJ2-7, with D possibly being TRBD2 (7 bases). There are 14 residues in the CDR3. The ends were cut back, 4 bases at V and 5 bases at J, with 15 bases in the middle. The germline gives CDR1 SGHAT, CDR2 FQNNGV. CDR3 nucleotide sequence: TGTGCCAGCAGCTCCCCGTGGGGGGGCGACGAGCAGTACTTC. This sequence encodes CASSSPWGGDEQYF.

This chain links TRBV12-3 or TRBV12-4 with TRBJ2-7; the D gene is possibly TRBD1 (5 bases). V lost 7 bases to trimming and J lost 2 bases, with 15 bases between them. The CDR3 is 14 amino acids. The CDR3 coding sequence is TGTGCCAGCACCGGTTTGGGGCCAGCCTACGAGCAGTACTTC. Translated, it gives CASTGLGPAYEQYF.

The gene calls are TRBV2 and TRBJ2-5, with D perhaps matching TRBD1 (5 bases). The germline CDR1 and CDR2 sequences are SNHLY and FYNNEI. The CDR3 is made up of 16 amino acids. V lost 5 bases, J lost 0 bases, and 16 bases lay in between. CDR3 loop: CASSSKDTLYQETQYF. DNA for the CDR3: TGTGCCAGCAGTTCCAAGGACACCCTTTACCAAGAGACCCAGTACTTC.

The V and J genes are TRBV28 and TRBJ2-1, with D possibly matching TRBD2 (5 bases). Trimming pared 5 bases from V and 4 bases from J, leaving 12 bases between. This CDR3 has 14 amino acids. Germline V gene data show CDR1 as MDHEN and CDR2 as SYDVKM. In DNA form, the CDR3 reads TGTGCCAGCAGTCCATGGACGGGATACAATGAGCAGTTCTTC. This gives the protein CASSPWTGYNEQFF.

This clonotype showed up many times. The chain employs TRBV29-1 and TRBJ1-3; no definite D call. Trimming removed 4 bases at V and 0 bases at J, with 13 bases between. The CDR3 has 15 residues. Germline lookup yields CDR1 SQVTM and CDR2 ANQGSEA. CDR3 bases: TGCAGCGTTGTTCCAGGCACTAACTCTGGAAACACCATATATTTT. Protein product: CSVVPGTNSGNTIYF.

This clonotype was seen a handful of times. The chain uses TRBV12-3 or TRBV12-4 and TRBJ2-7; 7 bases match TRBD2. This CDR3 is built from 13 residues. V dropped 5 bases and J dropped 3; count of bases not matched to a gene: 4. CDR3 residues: CASSPRGDYEQYF. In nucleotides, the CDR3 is TGTGCCAGCAGTCCCCGGGGGGACTACGAGCAGTACTTC.